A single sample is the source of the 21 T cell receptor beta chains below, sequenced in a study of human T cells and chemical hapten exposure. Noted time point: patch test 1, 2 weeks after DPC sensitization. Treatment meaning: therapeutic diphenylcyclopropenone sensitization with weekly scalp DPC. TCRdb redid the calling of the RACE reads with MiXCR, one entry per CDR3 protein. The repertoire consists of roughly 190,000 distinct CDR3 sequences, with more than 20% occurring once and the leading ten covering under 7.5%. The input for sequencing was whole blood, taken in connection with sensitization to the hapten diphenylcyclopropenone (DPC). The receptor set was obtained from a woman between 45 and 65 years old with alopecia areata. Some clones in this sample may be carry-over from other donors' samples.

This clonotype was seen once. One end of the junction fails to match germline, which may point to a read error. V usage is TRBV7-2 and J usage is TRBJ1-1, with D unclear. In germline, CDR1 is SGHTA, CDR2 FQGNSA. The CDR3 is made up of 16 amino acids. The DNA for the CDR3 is TGTGCCAGCAGCTTAGCGGGAGTCAGGATGAACACTGAAGCTTTTTTT. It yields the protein CASSLAGVRMNTEAFF.

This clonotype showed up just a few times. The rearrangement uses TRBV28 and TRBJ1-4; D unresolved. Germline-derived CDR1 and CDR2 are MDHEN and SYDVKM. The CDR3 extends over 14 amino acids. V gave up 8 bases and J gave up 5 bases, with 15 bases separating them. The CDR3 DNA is TGTGCCAGCCTCGGGATACAGACGAATGAAAAACTGTTTTTT. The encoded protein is CASLGIQTNEKLFF. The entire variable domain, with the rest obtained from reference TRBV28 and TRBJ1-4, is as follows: DVKVTQSSRYLVKRTGEKVFLECVQDMDHENMFWYRQDPGLGLRLIYFSYDVKMKEKGDIPEGYSVSREKKERFSLILESASTNQTSMYLCASLGIQTNEKLFFGSGTQLSVL.

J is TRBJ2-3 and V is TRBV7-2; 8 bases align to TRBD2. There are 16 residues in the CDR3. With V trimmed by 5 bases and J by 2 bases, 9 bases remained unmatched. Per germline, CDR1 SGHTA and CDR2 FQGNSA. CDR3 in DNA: TGTGCCAGCAGCCTTTCGGGGGGGAGCAACACAGATACGCAGTATTTT. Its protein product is CASSLSGGSNTDTQYF.

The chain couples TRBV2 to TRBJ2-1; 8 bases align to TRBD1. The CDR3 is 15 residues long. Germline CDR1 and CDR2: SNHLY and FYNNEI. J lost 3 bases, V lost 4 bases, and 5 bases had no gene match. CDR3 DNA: TGTGCCAGCAGTGTACGACAGGGGTTCTACAATGAGCAGTTCTTC. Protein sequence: CASSVRQGFYNEQFF.

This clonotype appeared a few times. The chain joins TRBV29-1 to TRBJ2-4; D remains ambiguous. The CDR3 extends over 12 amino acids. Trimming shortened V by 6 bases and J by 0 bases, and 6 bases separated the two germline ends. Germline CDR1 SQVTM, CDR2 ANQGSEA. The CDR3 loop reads CSVRLAKNIQYF. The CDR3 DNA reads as TGCAGCGTCAGGTTAGCCAAAAACATTCAGTACTTC.

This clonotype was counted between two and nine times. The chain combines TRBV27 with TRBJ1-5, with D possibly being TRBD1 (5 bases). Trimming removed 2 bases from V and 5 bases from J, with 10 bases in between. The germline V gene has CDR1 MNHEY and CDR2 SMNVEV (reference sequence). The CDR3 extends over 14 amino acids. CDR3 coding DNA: TGTGCCAGCAGTTTACAGGGACCGTATCAGCCCCAGCATTTT. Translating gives CASSLQGPYQPQHF.

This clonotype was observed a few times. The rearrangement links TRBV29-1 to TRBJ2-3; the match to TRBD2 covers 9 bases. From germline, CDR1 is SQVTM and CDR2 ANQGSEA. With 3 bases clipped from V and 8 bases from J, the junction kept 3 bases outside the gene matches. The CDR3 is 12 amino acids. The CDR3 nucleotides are TGCAGCGTTGATAGCGGGAGTGTTACGCAGTATTTT. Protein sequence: CSVDSGSVTQYF.

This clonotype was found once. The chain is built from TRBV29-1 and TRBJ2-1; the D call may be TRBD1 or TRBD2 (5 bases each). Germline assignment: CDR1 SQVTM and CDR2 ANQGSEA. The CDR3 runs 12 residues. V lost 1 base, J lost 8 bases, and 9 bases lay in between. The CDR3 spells CSVEVGVYEQFF. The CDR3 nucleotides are TGCAGCGTTGAAGTGGGGGTATATGAGCAGTTCTTC.

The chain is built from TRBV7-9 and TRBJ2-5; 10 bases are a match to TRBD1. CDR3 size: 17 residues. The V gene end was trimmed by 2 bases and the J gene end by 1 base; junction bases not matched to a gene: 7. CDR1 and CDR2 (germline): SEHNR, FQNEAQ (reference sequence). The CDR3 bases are TGTGCCAGCAGCTTATTCGGACAGGGGGATCCCCAAGAGACCCAGTACTTC. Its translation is CASSLFGQGDPQETQYF.

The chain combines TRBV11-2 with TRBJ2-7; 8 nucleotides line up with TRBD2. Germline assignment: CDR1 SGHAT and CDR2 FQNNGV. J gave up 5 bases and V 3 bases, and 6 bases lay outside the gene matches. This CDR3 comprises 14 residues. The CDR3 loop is CASSLGPGGDEQYF. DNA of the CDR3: TGTGCCAGCAGCTTGGGCCCGGGGGGGGACGAGCAGTACTTC.

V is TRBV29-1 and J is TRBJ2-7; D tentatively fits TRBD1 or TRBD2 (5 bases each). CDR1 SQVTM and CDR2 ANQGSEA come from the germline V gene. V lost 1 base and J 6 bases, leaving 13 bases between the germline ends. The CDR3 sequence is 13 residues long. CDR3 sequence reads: CSVEVGPRGEQYF. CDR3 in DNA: TGCAGCGTTGAAGTGGGGCCCCGGGGCGAGCAGTACTTC.

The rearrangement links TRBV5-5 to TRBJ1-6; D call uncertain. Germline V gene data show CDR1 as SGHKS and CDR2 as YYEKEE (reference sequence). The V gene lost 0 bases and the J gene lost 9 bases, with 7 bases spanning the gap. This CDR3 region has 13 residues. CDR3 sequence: CASSLADASPLHF. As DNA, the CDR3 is TGTGCCAGCAGCTTGGCGGACGCTTCACCCCTCCACTTT.

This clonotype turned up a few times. CDR3 sequence: CASSFHAEAFF. In DNA, the CDR3 is TGTGCCAGCAGCTTTCATGCTGAAGCTTTCTTT. The chain has TRBV7-9 and TRBJ1-1; no clear D. CDR1 is SEHNR and CDR2 is FQNEAQ in the germline V gene (reference sequence). CDR3 length equals 11 residues. V lost 3 bases, J lost 6 bases, and 5 bases lay in between.

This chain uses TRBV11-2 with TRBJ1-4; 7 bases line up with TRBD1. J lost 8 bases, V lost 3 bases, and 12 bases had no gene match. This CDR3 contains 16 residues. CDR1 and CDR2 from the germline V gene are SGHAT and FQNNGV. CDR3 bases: TGTGCCAGCAGCTTGGGCAAGGGGGCGAGAGGGGAAAAACTGTTTTTT. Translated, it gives CASSLGKGARGEKLFF.

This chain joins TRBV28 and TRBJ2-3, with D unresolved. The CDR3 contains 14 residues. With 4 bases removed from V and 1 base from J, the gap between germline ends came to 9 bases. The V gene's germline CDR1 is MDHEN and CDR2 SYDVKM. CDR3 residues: CASSWSIGTDTQYF. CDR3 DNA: TGTGCCAGCAGTTGGTCAATAGGCACAGATACGCAGTATTTT. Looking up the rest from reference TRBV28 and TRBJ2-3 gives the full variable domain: DVKVTQSSRYLVKRTGEKVFLECVQDMDHENMFWYRQDPGLGLRLIYFSYDVKMKEKGDIPEGYSVSREKKERFSLILESASTNQTSMYLCASSWSIGTDTQYFGPGTRLTVL.

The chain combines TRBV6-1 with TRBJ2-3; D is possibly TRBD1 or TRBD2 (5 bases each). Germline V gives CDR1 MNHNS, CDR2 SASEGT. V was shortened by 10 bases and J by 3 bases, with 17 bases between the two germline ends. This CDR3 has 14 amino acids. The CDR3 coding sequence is TGTGCCACGGGGCAGCGGAGAGGGACAGATACGCAGTATTTT. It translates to CATGQRRGTDTQYF.

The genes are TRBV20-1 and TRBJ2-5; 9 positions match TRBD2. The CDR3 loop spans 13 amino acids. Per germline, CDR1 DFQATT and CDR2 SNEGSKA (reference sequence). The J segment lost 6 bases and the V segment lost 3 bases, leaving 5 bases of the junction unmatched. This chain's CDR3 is CSASFLAGKTQYF. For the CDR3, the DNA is TGCAGTGCTAGCTTCCTAGCGGGGAAGACCCAGTACTTC.

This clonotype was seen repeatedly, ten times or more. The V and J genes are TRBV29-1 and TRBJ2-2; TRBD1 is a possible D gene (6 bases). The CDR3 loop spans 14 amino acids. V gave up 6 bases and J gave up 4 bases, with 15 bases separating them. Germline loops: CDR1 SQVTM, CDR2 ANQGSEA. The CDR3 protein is CSVAQGSGTGELFF. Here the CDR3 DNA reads TGCAGCGTCGCTCAGGGGTCGGGCACCGGGGAGCTGTTTTTT.

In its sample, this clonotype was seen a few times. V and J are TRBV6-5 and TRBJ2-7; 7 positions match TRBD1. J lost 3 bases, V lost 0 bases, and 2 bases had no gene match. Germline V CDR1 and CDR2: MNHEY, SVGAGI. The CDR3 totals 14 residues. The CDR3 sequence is CASSYSGQIYEQYF. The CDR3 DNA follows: TGTGCCAGCAGTTACTCGGGACAGATCTACGAGCAGTACTTC.

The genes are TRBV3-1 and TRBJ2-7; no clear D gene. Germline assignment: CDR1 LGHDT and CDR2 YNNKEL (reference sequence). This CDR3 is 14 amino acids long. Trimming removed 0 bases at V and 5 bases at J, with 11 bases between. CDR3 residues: CASSQDLGTHEQYF. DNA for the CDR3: TGTGCCAGCAGCCAAGATCTAGGCACCCACGAGCAGTACTTC.

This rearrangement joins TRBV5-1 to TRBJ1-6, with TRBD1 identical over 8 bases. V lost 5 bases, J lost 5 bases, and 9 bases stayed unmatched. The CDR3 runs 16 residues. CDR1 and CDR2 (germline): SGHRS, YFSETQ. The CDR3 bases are TGCGCCAGCAGACCCAGGGTGGACAGGGATAATTCACCCCTCCACTTT. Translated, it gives CASRPRVDRDNSPLHF.